This T cell receptor (beta chain) was documented in a study of human T cells and chemical hapten exposure. Background on the study: Patients received weekly diphenylcyclopropenone doses to the scalp throughout the roughly 23-week study.

Specified time point: patch test 3, about 24 weeks after DPC sensitization. The treatment denotes: therapeutic diphenylcyclopropenone sensitization with weekly scalp DPC. This clonotype appeared a few times. Via MiXCR, TCRdb re-called the RACE reads, giving one row per CDR3 protein. The sample holds 95,000 to 150,000 distinct CDR3 sequences; over 9% are singletons and the top ten take over 2%. Trimming took off 1 base at V and 3 bases at J, with 11 bases between the two ends. The CDR3 is 14 amino acids. Germline V gene data show CDR1 as SQVTM and CDR2 as ANQGSEA. The material was whole blood, obtained in connection with sensitization to the hapten diphenylcyclopropenone (DPC). The chain carries TRBV29-1 and TRBJ2-3; tentative D call: TRBD2 (7 bases). This clonotype was sampled from a woman aged 45-65 years with alopecia areata. Some clones in this sample may be carry-over from other donors' samples. CDR3 DNA sequence: TGCAGCGTTGAAGCCAGGGGAGGGACAGATACGCAGTATTTT. Its translation is CSVEARGGTDTQYF.